This TCR beta chain was sequenced during a study of blood T cell repertoires in COVID-19. This clone was detected only once. Recruits, aged roughly 18 to 100 years, lived in 24 US areas. Assay: immunoSEQ multiplex PCR; the TCRdb copy retains only in-frame clones and omits some. The sample lists approximately 330,000 clones; approximately 83% were seen once. The V gene lost 5 bases and the J gene lost 2 bases, with 16 bases spanning the gap. This CDR3 comprises 16 residues. In germline, CDR1 is LNHDA, CDR2 SQIVND (reference sequence). This TCR derives from a woman between 35 and 50 years old with acute COVID-19. The sequencing sample was made of PBMCs or T cells enriched from blood (not recorded which). The gene calls are TRBV19 and TRBJ1-5; D is perhaps TRBD1 (5 bases). CDR3 DNA: TGTGCCAGTAGTTCTTTTTTCCCGGGGGGCAATCAGCCCCAGCATTTT. It codes for CASSSFFPGGNQPQHF.